Shown below are 28 T cell receptor beta chains from a single sample sequenced in a study of siplizumab effects on memory and regulatory T cells. Profiling relied on immunoSEQ multiplex PCR, and the TCRdb table lists in-frame clones only, not all of them. The sample holds approximately 10,000 clones; more than 35% are singletons and the top ten take around 8.3%. These receptors lack a known antigen. Mixed lymphocyte reaction cells were cocultured at 37°C for 6 to 7 days. The sample taken for sequencing was CFSE-low (dividing) CD4+ T cells sorted from an allogeneic mixed lymphocyte reaction. The receptor source for this set is a human donor in good health; the cells came from an allogeneic mixed lymphocyte reaction.

The chain has TRBV27 and TRBJ1-1; tentatively, D is TRBD1 (5 bases). Germline V gene sequence: CDR1 MNHEY, CDR2 SMNVEV (reference sequence). Trimming removed 2 bases at V and 8 bases at J, with 12 bases between. The CDR3 is 13 amino acids. CDR3 in DNA: TGTGCCAGCAGTTTAAATATCAGGGCAGAAGCTTTCTTT. The encoded protein is CASSLNIRAEAFF.

This clone is medium-sized. The CDR3, as DNA: TGCGCCAGCAGCTTGGGTGCCTACGAGCAGTACTTC. It encodes CASSLGAYEQYF. This chain connects TRBV5-1 to TRBJ2-7; D is uncertain. The CDR3 is 12 amino acids. Germline values: CDR1 SGHRS, CDR2 YFSETQ. V gave up 0 bases and J gave up 2 bases, with 3 bases separating them.

The J gene is TRBJ2-5, the V gene TRBV5-1; D not certain. The CDR3 totals 12 residues. Trimming removed 5 bases at V and 3 bases at J, with 8 bases between. CDR1 is SGHRS, CDR2 YFSETQ, per germline. CDR3 nucleotides: TGCGCCAGCAGTCTGCCCGAAGAGACCCAGTACTTC. It codes for CASSLPEETQYF.

This clone was found once. CDR3 sequence (DNA): TGCGCCAGCAGCTTGGGGGGCCTTCTAGCATCAGATACGCAGTATTTT. This gives the protein CASSLGGLLASDTQYF. V gene TRBV5-1 combines with J gene TRBJ2-3; D tentatively reads TRBD1 or TRBD2 (5 bases each). The germline V gene has CDR1 SGHRS and CDR2 YFSETQ. CDR3 size: 16 residues. The V end lost 0 bases, the J end lost 4 bases, and 15 bases lay between the germline ends. The entire variable domain, with the rest obtained from reference TRBV5-1 and TRBJ2-3, is as follows: KAGVTQTPRYLIKTRGQQVTLSCSPISGHRSVSWYQQTPGQGLQFLFEYFSETQRNKGNFPGRFSGRQFSNSRSEMNVSTLELGDSALYLCASSLGGLLASDTQYFGPGTRLTVL.

The rearrangement uses TRBV4-1 and TRBJ2-1, with D perhaps TRBD2 (6 bases). V was cut by 4 bases and J by 7 bases, with 23 bases left in between. From germline, CDR1 is MGHRA and CDR2 YSYEKL. This CDR3 comprises 17 residues. In nucleotides, the CDR3 is TGCGCCAGCAGCCGAGGCGGGGTAGCGGTCTTGGGGAATGAGCAGTTCTTC. This gives the protein CASSRGGVAVLGNEQFF.

In its sample, this clone is medium-sized. This rearrangement joins TRBV14 to TRBJ2-7; the match to TRBD2 covers 7 bases. V gave up 1 base and J gave up 2 bases; unmatched junction bases: 8. Germline CDR1 is SGHDN and CDR2 is FVKESK. The CDR3 sequence is 16 residues long. Here the CDR3 DNA reads TGTGCCAGCAGCCAAGGACTGTCCGGGGGGACCTACGAGCAGTACTTC. This translates into CASSQGLSGGTYEQYF.

The chain links TRBV10-3 to TRBJ1-1; the D is unclear. This CDR3 region has 11 residues. Germline V gene lookup returns CDR1 ENHRY and CDR2 SYGVKD. Trimming left V 0 bases short and J 11 bases short, with 7 bases between. CDR3 loop: CAISESPLAFF. The CDR3 bases are TGTGCCATCAGTGAGTCCCCTTTGGCTTTCTTT.

This clone is medium-sized. The chain has TRBV5-1 and TRBJ2-3, with D perhaps TRBD2 (5 bases). The length of the CDR3 is 15 residues. The V gene lost 4 bases and the J gene lost 4 bases, with 16 bases spanning the gap. CDR1 is SGHRS and CDR2 is YFSETQ in the germline V gene. CDR3 region: CASSPYSRGPDTQYF. The CDR3 DNA reads as TGCGCCAGCAGCCCCTACAGTCGGGGTCCAGATACGCAGTATTTT.

The chain has TRBV6-5 and TRBJ1-5; D remains ambiguous. The CDR3 runs 14 residues. V was pared by 5 bases and J by 6 bases, with 14 bases between. CDR1 is MNHEY and CDR2 is SVGAGI in the germline V gene. The CDR3 region has the DNA TGTGCCAGCAGTGAAAATTGGTCGGGTCAGCCCCAGCATTTT. This gives the protein CASSENWSGQPQHF.

The V and J genes are TRBV7-9 and TRBJ2-3; TRBD1 matches 7 bases. The germline gives CDR1 SEHNR, CDR2 FQNEAQ (reference sequence). V dropped 1 base and J dropped 2; count of bases not matched to a gene: 9. The length of the CDR3 is 17 residues. CDR3 nucleotides: TGTGCCAGCAGCTTAGGGTCCGGGACAGACCTCACAGATACGCAGTATTTT. It specifies CASSLGSGTDLTDTQYF.

This clone ranks as medium-sized (0.01 to 0.1%). J is TRBJ2-2 and V is TRBV7-2; D gene ambiguous. CDR3 size: 14 residues. The V gene lost 3 bases and the J gene lost 4 bases, with 9 bases spanning the gap. Looked up from germline, CDR1 is SGHTA and CDR2 is FQGNSA. The CDR3 DNA sequence: TGTGCCAGCAGCTTTGGGCGGATCACCGGGGAGCTGTTTTTT. Translating gives CASSFGRITGELFF.

The rearrangement links TRBV28 to TRBJ2-1; TRBD1 might be the D (8 bases). CDR1 and CDR2 (germline): MDHEN, SYDVKM. The V end lost 5 bases, the J end lost 3 bases, and 32 bases lay between the germline ends. The CDR3 has 21 amino acids. The DNA of the CDR3 is TGTGCCAGCAGTCTTCGGACAGGGAGGTCGACTGGCGGGGGCCTCTACAATGAGCAGTTCTTC. Protein product: CASSLRTGRSTGGGLYNEQFF.

The gene calls are TRBV6-6 and TRBJ1-3; 7 bases are a match to TRBD1. Germline CDR1 reads MNHNY; CDR2 reads SVGAGI (reference sequence). This CDR3 spans 14 amino acids. The ends lost 3 bases at V and 4 bases at J; junction bases unmatched: 3. In DNA form, the CDR3 reads TGTGCCAGCAGTTATGAGGGACAGGGAAACACCATATATTTT. The encoded protein is CASSYEGQGNTIYF.

The V and J genes are TRBV7-3 and TRBJ1-5; D gene unclear. Per germline, CDR1 SGHTA and CDR2 FQGTGA. The V gene lost 2 bases and the J gene lost 2 bases, with 10 bases spanning the gap. This CDR3 comprises 15 residues. CDR3 region: CASSLDGMGNQPQHF. CDR3 in DNA: TGTGCCAGCAGCTTAGACGGAATGGGCAATCAGCCCCAGCATTTT.

The chain links TRBV30 to TRBJ2-1; 16 nucleotides align to TRBD2. V lost 8 bases and J lost 12; bases outside the gene matches: 4. Per the germline V gene, CDR1 is GTSNPN and CDR2 is SVGIG (reference sequence). This CDR3 region has 12 residues. The chain's CDR3 is CAGGTSGGAQFF. In nucleotides, the CDR3 is TGTGCCGGGGGGACTAGCGGGGGGGCGCAGTTCTTC.

The chain links TRBV5-4 to TRBJ2-5; TRBD1 or TRBD2 may be the D gene (5 bases each). The CDR3 loop spans 14 amino acids. The germline V and J ends were trimmed by 0 bases and 9 bases, with 15 bases remaining between them. The germline gives CDR1 SGHNT, CDR2 YYREEE (reference sequence). CDR3 DNA sequence: TGTGCCAGCAGCTTGGGGTGGGGCCTGGGGGCCCAGTACTTC. It encodes CASSLGWGLGAQYF.

This clone has more than one count but fewer than ten. V usage is TRBV18 and J usage is TRBJ1-4, with TRBD1 matching 8 bases. CDR1 is KGHSH, CDR2 LQKENI, per germline. CDR3 length: 14 residues. V trimming: 3 bases; J trimming: 10 bases; junction bases outside the gene matches: 7. The CDR3 sequence is CASSPKPGGGKLFF. CDR3 nucleotide sequence: TGTGCCAGCTCACCGAAACCAGGGGGCGGAAAACTGTTTTTT. Together with reference TRBV18 and TRBJ1-4, the CDR3 gives the full variable domain: NAGVMQNPRHLVRRRGQEARLRCSPMKGHSHVYWYRQLPEEGLKFMVYLQKENIIDESGMPKERFSAEFPKEGPSILRIQQVVRGDSAAYFCASSPKPGGGKLFFGSGTQLSVL.

The J gene is TRBJ2-7, the V gene TRBV6-5; no clear D. Germline loops: CDR1 MNHEY, CDR2 SVGAGI. This CDR3 contains 11 residues. Trimming left V 4 bases short and J 2 bases short, with 3 bases between. CDR3 protein: CASSSAYEQYF. As DNA, the CDR3 is TGTGCCAGCAGTTCGGCCTACGAGCAGTACTTC.

A few counts support this clone. The chain carries TRBV29-1 and TRBJ2-1, with 8 bases fitting TRBD2. The CDR3 spans 15 residues. The germline gives CDR1 SQVTM, CDR2 ANQGSEA. V shed 7 bases and J 7 bases; nucleotides not matched to a gene: 15. The CDR3 bases are TGCAGCGCTTCCTTACTAGCGGAGCGGGGGAATGAGCAGTTCTTC. Its protein is CSASLLAERGNEQFF.

On this clone itself: The junction differs from germline at one of its ends, possibly a read error. Other nucleotide sequences from this sample produce the same CDR3. V gene TRBV19 combines with J gene TRBJ2-3; no clear D gene. The length of the CDR3 is 15 residues. CDR1 LNHDA and CDR2 SQIVND come from the germline V gene (reference sequence). The CDR3 sequence is CASSIGRLPGDTQYF. CDR3 bases: TGTGCTAGTAGTATCGGCAGACTCCCGGGTGATACGCAGTATTTT.

This clone is termed medium-sized (0.01 to 0.1%). The gene calls are TRBV28 and TRBJ2-5, with D tentatively TRBD2 (6 bases). Germline-derived CDR1 and CDR2 are MDHEN and SYDVKM. Trimming cost V 2 bases and J 4 bases, with 11 bases left between them. This CDR3 has 14 amino acids. The CDR3 loop is CASSLAGNRETQYF. The CDR3 DNA reads TGTGCCAGCAGTTTAGCGGGGAACAGAGAGACCCAGTACTTC.

This sequence joins TRBV19 and TRBJ2-2; the D gene is possibly TRBD2 (6 bases). This CDR3 comprises 15 residues. Germline loops: CDR1 LNHDA, CDR2 SQIVND (reference sequence). The germline V and J ends were trimmed by 5 bases and 3 bases, with 13 bases remaining between them. The chain's CDR3 is CASSSHQRDTGELFF. CDR3 sequence (DNA): TGTGCCAGTAGTTCCCACCAGCGGGACACCGGGGAGCTGTTTTTT.

A remark on this clone: Given a much more abundant clone one base away, this may be a read error. V and J are TRBV5-4 and TRBJ2-5; 9 bases are a match to TRBD2. Germline lookup yields CDR1 SGHNT and CDR2 YYREEE (reference sequence). The length of the CDR3 is 16 residues. The CDR3 loop is CTSSLGTSRVVETQYF. CDR3 nucleotide sequence: TGTACCAGCAGCTTGGGGACTAGCAGAGTGGTGGAGACCCAGTACTTC.

The V gene is TRBV28, the J gene TRBJ2-7; D is possibly TRBD1 (6 bases). The CDR3 runs to 13 residues. CDR1 is MDHEN and CDR2 is SYDVKM in the germline V gene. The V end was cut by 9 bases, the J end by 3 bases, with 15 bases between. DNA for the CDR3: TGTGCCAGTGGACAGCCAGGTCGCTACGAGCAGTACTTC. Translated: CASGQPGRYEQYF.

The CDR3 sequence is CASKPGSLNEKLFF. CDR3 coding DNA: TGTGCCAGCAAACCCGGTAGTCTTAATGAAAAACTGTTTTTT. J is TRBJ1-4 and V is TRBV6-9; D uncertain. V was cut by 7 bases and J by 4 bases, with 13 bases left in between. Germline CDR1 MNHGY, CDR2 SVAAGI. CDR3 size: 14 residues.

This clone was counted between two and nine times. This rearrangement joins TRBV29-1 to TRBJ1-1, with D maybe TRBD1 (5 bases). Trimming took off 4 bases at V and 3 bases at J, with 15 bases between the two ends. CDR1 is SQVTM, CDR2 ANQGSEA, per germline. The CDR3 is made up of 14 amino acids. The CDR3 nucleotides read TGCAGCGTTGTAGGCCTTCTCAGGGACACTGAAGCTTTCTTT. It is translated as CSVVGLLRDTEAFF.

The sample holds one count of this clone. This is likely an artifact of a read error, given a far larger clone one base away. This chain links TRBV5-1 with TRBJ1-6; possible D gene TRBD1, 6 bases. The CDR3 covers 14 residues. Germline V gene sequence: CDR1 SGHRS, CDR2 YFSETQ. Trimming left V 5 bases short and J 6 bases short, with 12 bases between. CDR3 bases: TGCGCCAGCAGAGTACAGGGACGTAATTCACCCCTCCACTTT. The encoded protein is CASRVQGRNSPLHF.

This clone was observed a handful of times. The rearrangement joins TRBV30 to TRBJ1-5; 7 bases are shared with TRBD1. Germline V gene lookup returns CDR1 GTSNPN and CDR2 SVGIG (reference sequence). The CDR3 is 14 amino acids. The V segment lost 4 bases and the J segment 6 bases; nucleotides outside the gene matches: 9. CDR3 sequence reads: CAWKVGGWGQPQHF. The CDR3 DNA reads TGTGCCTGGAAGGTAGGGGGCTGGGGTCAGCCCCAGCATTTT. The complete variable domain, with remaining parts taken from reference TRBV30 and TRBJ1-5, reads SQTIHQWPATLVQPVGSPLSLECTVEGTSNPNLYWYRQAAGRGLQLLFYSVGIGQISSEVPQNLSASRPQDRQFILSSKKLLLSDSGFYLCAWKVGGWGQPQHFGDGTRLSIL.